The clone carrying this T cell receptor (beta chain) was observed once. The data were taken from a study of blood T cell repertoires in COVID-19. In the study overall: Samples came from the United States, Italy and Spain, spanning acute and convalescent COVID-19.

CDR3 length equals 13 residues. V trimming: 7 bases; J trimming: 7 bases; junction bases outside the gene matches: 7. Germline CDR1 LNHDA, CDR2 SQIVND (reference sequence). As processed by the authors: It was from reference gene primer amplification that nucleated cell counts were estimated. Sequencing was performed with immunoSEQ multiplex PCR; in TCRdb, only in-frame clones are kept and a portion is missing. The V and J calls and clone size were taken over from that table, and D and trimming were inferred from the DNA. The table includes some 150,000 clones, approximately 83% detected once. This rearrangement joins TRBV19 to TRBJ2-3, with TRBD2 matching over 8 bases. This receptor was taken from a woman older than 75 with acute or convalescent COVID-19. Sequences were obtained from peripheral blood. This CDR3 reads CASTGGVGYTQYF. As DNA, the CDR3 is TGTGCCAGTACCGGGGGGGTCGGTTATACGCAGTATTTT.